This entry concerns a single TCR beta chain. These data originate in a study of blood T cell repertoires in COVID-19. Original processing notes: Estimation of nucleated cell counts was performed using reference gene primer amplification. Sequenced by immunoSEQ multiplex PCR; TCRdb stores in-frame clones only, minus some. V and J calls plus clone size are reproduced from that table; the DNA served to infer D and trimming. Of 140,000 or so clones listed, 88% are singletons. Sequencing was carried out using peripheral blood. This sequence originates from a man aged 65-85 years with acute or convalescent COVID-19.

The CDR3 loop is CASSSSYTDTQYF. The CDR3 nucleotides are TGTGCCAGCAGTTCGTCCTACACAGATACGCAGTATTTT. The chain uses TRBV27 and TRBJ2-3, with D hard to call. The CDR3 sequence is 13 residues long. The germline CDR1 and CDR2 sequences are MNHEY and SMNVEV (reference sequence). V was shortened by 4 bases and J by 2 bases, with 7 bases between the two germline ends.